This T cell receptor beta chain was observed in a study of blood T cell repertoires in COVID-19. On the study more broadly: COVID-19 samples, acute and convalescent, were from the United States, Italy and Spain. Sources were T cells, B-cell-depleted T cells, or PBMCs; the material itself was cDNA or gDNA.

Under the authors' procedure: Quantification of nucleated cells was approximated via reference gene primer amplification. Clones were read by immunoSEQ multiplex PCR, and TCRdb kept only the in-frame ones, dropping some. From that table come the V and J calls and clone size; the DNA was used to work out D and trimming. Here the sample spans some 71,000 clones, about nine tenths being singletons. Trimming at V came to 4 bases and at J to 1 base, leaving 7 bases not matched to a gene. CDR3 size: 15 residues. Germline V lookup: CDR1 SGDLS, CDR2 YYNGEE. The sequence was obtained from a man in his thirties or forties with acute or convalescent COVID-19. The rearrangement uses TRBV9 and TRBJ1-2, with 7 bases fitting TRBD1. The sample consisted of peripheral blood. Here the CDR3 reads CASSPQGMGNYGYTF. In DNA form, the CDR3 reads TGTGCCAGCAGCCCACAGGGGATGGGTAACTATGGCTACACCTTC.